This T cell receptor (beta chain) is drawn from a study of T cell responses to AZD1222 COVID-19 vaccine. Study-level background: Doses given second, at about 4 or about 12 weeks, were pooled.

Trimming removed 4 bases from V and 4 bases from J; junction bases left unmatched: 6. The CDR3 is 16 amino acids. In germline, CDR1 is SNHLY, CDR2 FYNNEI. The data were produced by immunoSEQ multiplex PCR, yet TCRdb's version contains in-frame clones alone and is incomplete. The profile shows roughly 180,000 clones, 90% to 95% of them singletons. Study observations and caveats: Most donors were white British and more were female, and clonal diversity was possibly underestimated. Two doses of AZD1222 preceded a rise in Spike-specific TCR breadth and depth. Only after the peak T cell response were repertoires sampled.

As concerns this clone: The antigen remains undetermined.

The TCR originated in an adult in good health. This rearrangement joins TRBV2 to TRBJ2-2; 10 bases match TRBD2. Here the sequenced sample was peripheral blood, taken on day 0 of AZD1222 vaccination. The DNA of the CDR3 is TGTGCCAGCAGTGCTCCGGGACTAGCGTTCACCGGGGAGCTGTTTTTT. Amino acid sequence: CASSAPGLAFTGELFF.